This section outlines one T cell receptor beta chain sequence together with its context. No cognate antigen has been identified for it. Per-base quality was not reported, and no clone a single base away is much larger than it. This specimen belongs to a study of OX40 agonist ivuxolimab in advanced cancers. About the study as a whole: Ivuxolimab was a fully human IgG2 agonistic monoclonal antibody targeting the costimulatory receptor OX40 (CD134). Intravenous ivuxolimab was administered to patients every 2 weeks at six dose levels: 0.01, 0.1, 0.3, 1.5, 3 and 10 mg/kg. Among the approximately 50 dose-escalation patients, about 19 had hepatocellular carcinoma, roughly 15 melanoma, 9 renal cell carcinoma and 9 head and neck cancer. In the dose-escalation cohort, 75% to 85% of patients were male, and the mean age was approximately 60 years with a range of roughly 20 to 85. Patients were allowed to have had prior anti-PD-1, anti-PD-L1 or anti-CTLA-4 therapy, and approximately 40% of the dose-escalation patients had previously received checkpoint inhibitors. Partial responses occurred in three dose-escalation patients, of whom one had hepatocellular carcinoma and two had cutaneous melanoma. Peripheral TCRbeta sequencing was intended to test whether TCR sequence diversity was altered and clonal T-cell expansion was caused by ivuxolimab. The paper reports the monotherapy dose-escalation portion (N = 52 patients) of the phase I ivuxolimab trial.

Broader findings and caveats from the paper: Low levels of normalized T-cell clonal expansion were also seen in some patients who did not respond. After ivuxolimab, more expanded clones were found on average in CD8+ T cells than in CD4+ T cells. Which antigens the clonally expanded peripheral T cells were specific for was not determined. Partial responders in the 0.1-3.0 mg/kg groups had among the lowest normalized peripheral clonal expansion, especially among CD8+ T cells. At doses of 0.1 to 3.0 mg/kg, clonal expansion of both CD4+ and CD8+ T cells in blood was seen between baseline and week 6.

At the junction V is shortened by 4 bases and J by 4 bases, with 17 bases in between. The CDR3, cysteine through phenylalanine, is 15 amino acids long. Just CDR3 DNA is preserved here, 45 bases in frame from base 1. The germline V gene supplies CDR1 ENHRY and CDR2 SYGVKD. The trial excluded patients who had a history of autoimmune disease or who were on systemic immunosuppression. Peripheral blood for TCR sequencing was drawn from every dose cohort at baseline, at cycle 4 day 1 and at cycle 7 day 1. The samples were drawn from a first-in-human, open-label, multicenter phase I dose-escalation trial of ivuxolimab. Adults with locally advanced or metastatic head and neck squamous cell, hepatocellular, melanoma or renal cell carcinoma were enrolled in the trial. Before TCR sequencing, CD4+ T cells and CD8+ T cells from peripheral blood were sorted into separate populations. For sequencing of the TCRbeta CDR3 region, genomic DNA was extracted from the sorted cells. The immunoSEQ Assay was used for sequencing of TCRbeta CDR3 regions. TCRdb provides this immuneACCESS table in a form limited to in-frame rearrangements. Some clones are lacking; in checked studies, under half of them reflect an unresolved V gene, and why the rest are absent is not known. The table for this sample lists some 61,000 clones; 85% to 90% of them were counted only once. The ten largest clones represent 5.4% of the sample.

The sequence links TRBV10-3 to TRBJ2-7, with TRBD2 perhaps the D gene, on 6 matching bases. The TCR comes from an adult with an advanced solid tumor such as melanoma, head and neck, liver or kidney cancer. Sequences were derived from CD4+ or CD8+ T cells sorted from blood, sampled in a trial of the OX40 agonist ivuxolimab. The DNA sequence follows: TGTGCCATCAGTGCAGGGAGGCCCCCGGGATACGAGCAGTACTTC. Its protein is CAISAGRPPGYEQYF.